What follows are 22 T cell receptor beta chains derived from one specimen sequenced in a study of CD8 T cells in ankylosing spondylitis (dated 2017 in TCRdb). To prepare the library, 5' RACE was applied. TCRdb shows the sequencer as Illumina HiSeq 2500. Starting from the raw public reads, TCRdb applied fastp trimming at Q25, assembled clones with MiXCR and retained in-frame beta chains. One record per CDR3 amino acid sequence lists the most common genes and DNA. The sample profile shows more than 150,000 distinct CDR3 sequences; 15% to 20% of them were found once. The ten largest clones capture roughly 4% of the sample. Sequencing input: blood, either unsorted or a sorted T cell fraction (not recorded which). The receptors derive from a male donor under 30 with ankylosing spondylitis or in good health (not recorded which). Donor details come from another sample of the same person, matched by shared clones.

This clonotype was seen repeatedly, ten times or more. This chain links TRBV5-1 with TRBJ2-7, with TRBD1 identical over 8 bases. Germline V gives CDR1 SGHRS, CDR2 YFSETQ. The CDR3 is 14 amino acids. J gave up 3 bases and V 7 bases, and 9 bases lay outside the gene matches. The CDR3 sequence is CASGTGQEGYEQYF. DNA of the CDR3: TGCGCCAGCGGCACGGGACAGGAAGGCTACGAGCAGTACTTC.

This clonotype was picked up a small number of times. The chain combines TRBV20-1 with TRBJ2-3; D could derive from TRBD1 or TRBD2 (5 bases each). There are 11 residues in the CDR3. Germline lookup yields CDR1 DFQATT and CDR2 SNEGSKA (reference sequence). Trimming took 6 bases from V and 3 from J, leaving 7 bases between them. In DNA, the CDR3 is TGCAGTGCGGGACGAACAGATACGCAGTATTTT. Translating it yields CSAGRTDTQYF.

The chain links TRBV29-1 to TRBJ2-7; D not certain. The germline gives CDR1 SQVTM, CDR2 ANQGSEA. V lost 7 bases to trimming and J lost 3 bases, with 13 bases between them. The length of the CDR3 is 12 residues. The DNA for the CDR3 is TGCAGCGCTTCCGCGATCCTCTACGAGCAGTACGTC. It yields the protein CSASAILYEQYV.

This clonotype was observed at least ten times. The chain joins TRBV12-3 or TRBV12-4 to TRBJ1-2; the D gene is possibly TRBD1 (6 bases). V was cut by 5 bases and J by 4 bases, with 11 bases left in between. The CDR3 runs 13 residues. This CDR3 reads CASSPTGTYGYTF. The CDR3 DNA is TGTGCCAGCAGTCCTACAGGGACCTATGGCTACACCTTC.

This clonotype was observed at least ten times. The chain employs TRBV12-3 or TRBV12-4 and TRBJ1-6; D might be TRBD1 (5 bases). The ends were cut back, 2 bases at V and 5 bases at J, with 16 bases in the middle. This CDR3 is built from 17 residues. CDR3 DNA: TGTGCCAGCAGTTTAAGGTGGCTGCCGGGGCATAATTCACCCCTCCACTTT. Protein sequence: CASSLRWLPGHNSPLHF.

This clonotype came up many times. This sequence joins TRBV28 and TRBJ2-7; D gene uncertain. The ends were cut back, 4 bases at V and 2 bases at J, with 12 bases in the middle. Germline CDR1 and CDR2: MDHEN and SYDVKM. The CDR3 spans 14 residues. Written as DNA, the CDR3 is TGTGCCAGCAGTTCCTACATTAAAACCTACGAGCAGTACTTC. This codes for CASSSYIKTYEQYF.

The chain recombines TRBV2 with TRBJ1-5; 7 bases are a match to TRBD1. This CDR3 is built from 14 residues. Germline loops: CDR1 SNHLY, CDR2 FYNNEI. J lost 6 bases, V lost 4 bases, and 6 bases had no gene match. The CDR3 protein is CASSAGGEGQPQHF. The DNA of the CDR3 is TGTGCCAGCAGTGCAGGGGGAGAGGGTCAGCCCCAGCATTTT.

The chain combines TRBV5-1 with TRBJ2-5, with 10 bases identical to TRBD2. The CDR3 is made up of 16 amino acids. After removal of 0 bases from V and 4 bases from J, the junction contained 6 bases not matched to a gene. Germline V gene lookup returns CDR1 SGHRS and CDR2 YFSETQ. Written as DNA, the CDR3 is TGCGCCAGCAGCTTGGAACTAGCGGGATTTCGAGAGACCCAGTACTTC. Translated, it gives CASSLELAGFRETQYF.

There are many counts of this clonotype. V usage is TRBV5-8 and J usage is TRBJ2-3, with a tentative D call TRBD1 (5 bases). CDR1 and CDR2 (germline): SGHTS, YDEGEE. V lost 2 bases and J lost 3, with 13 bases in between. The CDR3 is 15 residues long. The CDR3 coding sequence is TGTGCCAGCAGCTTCTTTAGAAGGGGAACAGATACGCAGTATTTT. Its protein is CASSFFRRGTDTQYF.

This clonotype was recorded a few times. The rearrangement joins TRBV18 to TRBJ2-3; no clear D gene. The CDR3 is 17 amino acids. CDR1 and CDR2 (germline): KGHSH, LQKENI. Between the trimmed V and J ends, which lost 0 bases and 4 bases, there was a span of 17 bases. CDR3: CASSPPITTRSPDTQYF. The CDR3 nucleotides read TGTGCCAGCTCACCACCTATTACCACCAGGAGCCCAGATACGCAGTATTTT.

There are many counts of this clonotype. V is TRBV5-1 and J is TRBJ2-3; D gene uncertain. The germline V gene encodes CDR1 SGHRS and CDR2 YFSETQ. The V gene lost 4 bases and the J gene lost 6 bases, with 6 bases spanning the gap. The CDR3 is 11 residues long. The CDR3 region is CASSDGDTQYF. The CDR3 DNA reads TGCGCCAGCAGCGATGGGGATACGCAGTATTTT. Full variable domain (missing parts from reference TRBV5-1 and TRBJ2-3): KAGVTQTPRYLIKTRGQQVTLSCSPISGHRSVSWYQQTPGQGLQFLFEYFSETQRNKGNFPGRFSGRQFSNSRSEMNVSTLELGDSALYLCASSDGDTQYFGPGTRLTVL.

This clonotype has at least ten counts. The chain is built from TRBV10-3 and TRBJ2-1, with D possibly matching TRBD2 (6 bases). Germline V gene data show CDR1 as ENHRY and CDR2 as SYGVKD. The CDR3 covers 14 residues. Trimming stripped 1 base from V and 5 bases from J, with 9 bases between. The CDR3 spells CAISEWPGDNEQFF. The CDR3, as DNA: TGTGCCATCAGTGAGTGGCCGGGAGACAATGAGCAGTTCTTC.

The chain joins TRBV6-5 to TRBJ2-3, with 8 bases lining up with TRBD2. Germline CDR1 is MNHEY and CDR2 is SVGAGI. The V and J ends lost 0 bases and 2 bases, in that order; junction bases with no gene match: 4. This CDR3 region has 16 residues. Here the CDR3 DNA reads TGTGCCAGCAGTTACTCGCCAGCGGGGGCCACAGATACGCAGTATTTT. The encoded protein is CASSYSPAGATDTQYF.

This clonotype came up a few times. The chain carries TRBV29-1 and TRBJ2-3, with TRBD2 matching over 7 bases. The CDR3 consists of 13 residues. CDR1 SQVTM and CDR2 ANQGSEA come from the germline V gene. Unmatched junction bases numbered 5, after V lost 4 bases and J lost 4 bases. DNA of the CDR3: TGCAGCGTTGGGGGGAGGGCCGCAGATACGCAGTATTTT. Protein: CSVGGRAADTQYF.

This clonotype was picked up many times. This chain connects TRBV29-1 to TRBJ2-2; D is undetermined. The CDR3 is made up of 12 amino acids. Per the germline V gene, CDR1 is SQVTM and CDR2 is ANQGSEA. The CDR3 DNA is TGCAGGGCCGACCGGGACACCGGGGAGCTGTTTTTT. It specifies CRADRDTGELFF.

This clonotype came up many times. CDR3 sequence: CASSFGFLAESNEQFF. As DNA, the CDR3 is TGTGCCAGCAGCTTCGGTTTCTTAGCGGAATCCAATGAGCAGTTCTTC. The gene calls are TRBV5-6 and TRBJ2-1; D possibly corresponds to TRBD2 (6 bases). V was shortened by 2 bases and J by 6 bases, with 18 bases between the two germline ends. This CDR3 contains 16 residues. Germline V gene lookup returns CDR1 SGHDT and CDR2 YYEEEE.

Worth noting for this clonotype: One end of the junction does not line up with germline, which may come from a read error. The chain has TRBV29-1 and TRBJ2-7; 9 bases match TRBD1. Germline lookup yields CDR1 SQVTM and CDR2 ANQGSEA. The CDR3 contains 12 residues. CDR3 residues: CSVGQGRYEQYF. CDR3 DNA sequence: TGCAGCGTCGGACAGGGGAGGTACGAGCAGTATTTC.

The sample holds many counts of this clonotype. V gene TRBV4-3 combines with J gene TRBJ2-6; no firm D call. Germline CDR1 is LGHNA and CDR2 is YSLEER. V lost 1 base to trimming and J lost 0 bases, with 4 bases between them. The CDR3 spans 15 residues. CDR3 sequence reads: CASSQGNSGANVLTF. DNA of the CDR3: TGCGCCAGCAGCCAAGGCAACTCTGGGGCCAACGTCCTGACTTTC.

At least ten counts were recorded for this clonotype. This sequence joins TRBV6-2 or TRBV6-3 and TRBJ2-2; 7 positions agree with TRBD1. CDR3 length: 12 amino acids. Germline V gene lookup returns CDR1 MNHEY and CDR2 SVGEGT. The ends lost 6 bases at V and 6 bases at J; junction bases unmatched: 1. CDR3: CASRQGSGELFF. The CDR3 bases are TGTGCCAGCAGACAGGGGTCCGGGGAGCTGTTTTTT.

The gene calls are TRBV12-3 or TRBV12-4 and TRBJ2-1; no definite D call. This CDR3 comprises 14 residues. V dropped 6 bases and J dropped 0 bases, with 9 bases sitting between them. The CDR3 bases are TGTGCCAGCAGCGGCCATGTCTCCTACAATGAGCAGTTCTTC. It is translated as CASSGHVSYNEQFF.

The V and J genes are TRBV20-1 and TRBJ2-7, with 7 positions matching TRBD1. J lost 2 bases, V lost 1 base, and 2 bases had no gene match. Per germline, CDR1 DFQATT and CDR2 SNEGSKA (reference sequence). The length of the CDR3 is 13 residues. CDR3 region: CSARAGGAYEQYV. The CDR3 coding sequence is TGCAGTGCTAGAGCAGGGGGAGCCTACGAGCAGTACGTC.

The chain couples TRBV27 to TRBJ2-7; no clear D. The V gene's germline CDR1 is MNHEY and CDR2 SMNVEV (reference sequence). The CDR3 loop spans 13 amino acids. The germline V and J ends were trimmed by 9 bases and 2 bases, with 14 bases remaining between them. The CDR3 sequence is CASSRLGTYEQYF. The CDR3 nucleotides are TGTGCCAGTTCCCGGCTAGGAACCTACGAGCAGTACTTC.